This T cell receptor beta chain emerged from a study of T cell changes during pregnancy in multiple sclerosis (dated by TCRdb to the late 2010s). As for the study more broadly: In women with multiple sclerosis, the researchers looked at how the T cell repertoire shifted as pregnancy progressed.

In regard to this clone: There is no known antigen for this receptor. Base qualities are not recorded, but no much larger clone differs from it by a single base.

V is cut back by 7 bases and J by 3 bases, with 9 bases in the junction unmatched. Spanning cysteine to phenylalanine, the CDR3 consists of 15 amino acids. The entry retains the CDR3 DNA only, 45 bases that are in frame from base 1. CDR1 is given as LNHDA and CDR2 as SQIVND, both from the germline V gene (reference sequence). Library construction relied on the immunoSEQ multiplex PCR assay. TCRdb provides this immuneACCESS table in a form limited to in-frame rearrangements. Some clones are lacking; in checked studies, under half of them reflect an unresolved V gene, and why the rest are absent is not known. A total of 90,000 or so clones appear in this sample, approximately 93% of them only once. Approximately 1.6% of the sample goes to the ten largest clones.

The sequence came from a female donor in good health, enrolled as a control in a pregnancy study. The material was peripheral blood, obtained after pregnancy. The V and J segments used are TRBV19 and TRBJ1-5; 7 central nucleotides agree with TRBD1. The DNA sequence is given as TGTGCCAGTACCCAACAGGGGAGTAACAATCAGCCCCAGCATTTT. Its translation reads: CASTQQGSNNQPQHF.